Below, one T cell receptor beta chain is given with its context. This clonotype was seen repeatedly, ten times or more. Its target antigen remains unknown. The input lacks base qualities; no much larger clone sits a single base away. The data are from a study of T-cell memory formation after mild COVID-19 (dated by TCRdb to 2020 to 2022). At the level of the whole study: TCR sequence clusters from the two donors were found to be largely donor specific. In two donors, T-cell clones that expanded and contracted after mild COVID-19 were followed by sequencing TCRalpha and TCRbeta repertoires longitudinally. Two young, previously healthy adult volunteers, one female and one male, were included in the cohort. Broader findings and caveats from the paper: Clones contracting from day 15 to 85 had balanced CD4/CD8 phenotypes, while a second wave expanding from day 15 to 37 was biased towards CD4+. Contracting CD4+ clones turned up mainly in the CM and EM memory subsets, whereas EMRA was where CD8+ clones were enriched. Some responding clones were detected in pre-infection memory, suggesting pre-existing cross-reactive memory T cells joined the SARS-CoV-2 response. The second-wave clones that peaked on day 37 were not confirmed to be SARS-CoV-2 specific. The study covered only a couple of mild cases, and larger cohorts including severe cases with pre-infection samples were considered necessary.

Ficoll-Paque density gradient centrifugation was the method used to isolate PBMCs. CDR1 SGHTA and CDR2 FQGNSA are derived from the germline V gene. Trimming removed 4 bases from V and 1 base from J, leaving 14 bases between the germline ends. The CDR3 spans 16 residues, from the cysteine through the phenylalanine. CDR3 DNA only is kept here, 48 bases in frame from base 1. TCRdb records Illumina NovaSeq 6000 as the sequencer. TCRalpha and TCRbeta cDNA libraries were constructed by 5'RACE with constant-segment primers, with sample barcodes and unique molecular identifiers being introduced. Trizol reagent was used to extract RNA from every sample. Library amplification was performed in two PCR steps, and a second sample barcode and Illumina TruSeq adapters were introduced in the second step. Libraries were sequenced on an Illumina NovaSeq with 2 x 150 bp paired-end reads. As for the authors' bioinformatics: The reads were demultiplexed and collapsed into UMI-guided consensus sequences using migec v1.2.7. With mixcr v2.1.11, UMI consensuses were aligned to TRA and TRB V and J templates and assembled into clonotypes. A clonotype was counted as expanded or contracted only when both edgeR and NoisET called the clonotype significant, with the noise models trained on biological replicates. For edgeR calls, the cutoffs were a false discovery rate-adjusted p below 0.01 and a log2 fold-change threshold of 1. PCA with hierarchical clustering of max-normalized trajectories of the 1000 most abundant clonotypes was used as exploratory dynamics analysis. Each responding clone was given a CD4 or CD8 phenotype based on the CD4+ and CD8+ repertoires, which had been sequenced separately. In-frame beta chains were kept once TCRdb had trimmed the public reads at Q25 with fastp and called clones with MiXCR. All rows with the same CDR3 protein become a single entry with the most common DNA and genes. The V and J calls come from TCRdb's annotation, not from the publication. Within this sample are around 300,000 distinct CDR3 sequences, with approximately 8% of them counted one time only. Clones ranked in the top ten supply approximately 23% of the sample.

The V and J segments used are TRBV7-2 and TRBJ2-1; 6 matching bases give a weak D call of TRBD2. The sequenced sample consisted of PBMCs or a T cell subset sorted from them (not recorded which). The clonotype was recovered from a young man who had mild COVID-19 (a few samples of this study predate the infection). The sample titles of this study are shuffled in the database, so cell type and time point are left out; the donor was told from shared clones. The DNA reads TGTGCCAGCAGCTCCTCCGGGACTCCGTCCTACAATGAGCAGTTCTTC. Its translation reads: CASSSSGTPSYNEQFF.